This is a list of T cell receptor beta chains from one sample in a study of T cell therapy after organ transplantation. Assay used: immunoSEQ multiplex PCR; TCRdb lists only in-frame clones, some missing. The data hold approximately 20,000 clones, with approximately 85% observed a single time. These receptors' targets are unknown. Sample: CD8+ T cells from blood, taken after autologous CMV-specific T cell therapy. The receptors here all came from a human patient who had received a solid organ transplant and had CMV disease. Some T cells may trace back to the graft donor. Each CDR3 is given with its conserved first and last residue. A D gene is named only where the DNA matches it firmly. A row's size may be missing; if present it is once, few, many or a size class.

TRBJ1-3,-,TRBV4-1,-,TGCGCCAGCAGCCAAGGGACAGTAACTGGAAACACCATATATTTT,CASSQGTVTGNTIYF
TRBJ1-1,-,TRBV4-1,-,TGCGCCAGCAGCCAAGATCGGGGGATGGGGAACACTGAAGCTTTCTTT,CASSQDRGMGNTEAFF
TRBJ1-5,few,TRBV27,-,TGTGCCAGCAGTTACAGGGGCAATCAGCCCCAGCATTTT,CASSYRGNQPQHF
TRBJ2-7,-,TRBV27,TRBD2,TGTGCCAGCAGTTTATCTCCTAGCGGACGAGAGCAGTACTTC,CASSLSPSGREQYF
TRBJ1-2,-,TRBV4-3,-,TGCGCCAGCAGCCAAGATAAGGAGGACTATGGCTACACCTTC,CASSQDKEDYGYTF
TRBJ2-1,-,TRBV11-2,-,TGTGCCAGCAGCCTCTGGAAGGACGAGCAGTTCTTC,CASSLWKDEQFF
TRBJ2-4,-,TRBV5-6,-,TGTGCCAGCAGCTGGGGTCGGAGGGTGGACATTCAGTACTTC,CASSWGRRVDIQYF
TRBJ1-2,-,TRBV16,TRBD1,TGTGCCAGCAGCCAAACCGGGACAGGATTTAACTATGGCTACACCTTC,CASSQTGTGFNYGYTF
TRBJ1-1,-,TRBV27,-,TGTGCCAGCAGTTCCCTAACCGGACACCCAACTGAAGCTTTCTTT,CASSSLTGHPTEAFF
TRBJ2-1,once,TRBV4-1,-,TGCGCCAGCAGCCAACCCGGGACTGCCGATTACAATGAGCAGTTCTTC,CASSQPGTADYNEQFF
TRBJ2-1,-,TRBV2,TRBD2,TGTGCCAGCAGTGATGAGCGGGGGGGCCTCTATGAGCAGTTCTTC,CASSDERGGLYEQFF
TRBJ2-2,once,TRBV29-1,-,TGCAGCGTTGAAGATCTAGAAGGCAGCAACACCGGGGAGCTGTTTTTT,CSVEDLEGSNTGELFF
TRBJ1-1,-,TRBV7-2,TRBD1,TGTGCCAGCAGCCGAGTCGACAGGGCCGGGGAGGCTTTCTTT,CASSRVDRAGEAFF
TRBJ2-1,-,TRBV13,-,TGTGCCAGCAGCCCGCGGGGTGGTTTCGGCGATGAGCAGTTCTTC,CASSPRGGFGDEQFF
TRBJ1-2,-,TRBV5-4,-,TGTGCCAGCAGCCAGAGTCCAGCTAACTATGGCTACACCTTC,CASSQSPANYGYTF
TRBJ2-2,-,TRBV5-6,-,TGTGCCAGCAGCATGGGGCGGTGGTTGCCCGGGGAGCTGTTTTTT,CASSMGRWLPGELFF
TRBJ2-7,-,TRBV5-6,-,TGTGCCAGCAGCGGGATCAGGTTCGACGAGCAGTACTTC,CASSGIRFDEQYF
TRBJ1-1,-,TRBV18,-,TGTGCCAGCTCACCGACCGGGGGGGCTGTGAACACTGAAGCTTTCTTT,CASSPTGGAVNTEAFF
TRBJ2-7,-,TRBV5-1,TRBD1,TGCGCCAGCAGCTTGGGGACAGGGGTCTACGAGCAGTACTTC,CASSLGTGVYEQYF
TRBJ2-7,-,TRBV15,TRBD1,TGTGCCACCAGCAGTATCGGGACAGGGGGCCCCGAGCAGTACTTC,CATSSIGTGGPEQYF
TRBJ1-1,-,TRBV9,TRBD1,TGTGCCAGCAGCGCGGGGGGACAGGGGGACACTGAAGCTTTCTTT,CASSAGGQGDTEAFF
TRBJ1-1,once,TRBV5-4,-,TGTGCCAGCAGGCGAGTTGGGGGGAAAAGGACTGAAGCTTTCTTT,CASRRVGGKRTEAFF
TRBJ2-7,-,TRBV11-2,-,TGTGCCAGCAGCTTAGACTCTAGCCGCAGCTCCTACGAGCAGTACTTC,CASSLDSSRSSYEQYF
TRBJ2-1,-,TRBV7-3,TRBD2,TGTGCCAGCAGCTCCGCCGCGAGGGCGGGGGGGCATGAGCAGTTCTTC,CASSSAARAGGHEQFF
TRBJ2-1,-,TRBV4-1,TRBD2,TGCGCCAGCAGCCAAGCTGGACTAGCCTCCTACAATGAGCAGTTCTTC,CASSQAGLASYNEQFF
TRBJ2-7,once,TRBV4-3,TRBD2,TGCGCCAGCAGCCAAGGCGGGGGCGAGCAGTACTTC,CASSQGGGEQYF
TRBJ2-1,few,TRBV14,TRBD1,TGTGCCAGCAGCCAAGAGCCGGGACAGGGCGACAATGAGCAGTTCTTC,CASSQEPGQGDNEQFF
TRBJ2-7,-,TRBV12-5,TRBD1,TGTGCTAGTGGTTTGGCCCCGGGACAGGGAACCTACGAGCAGTACTTC,CASGLAPGQGTYEQYF
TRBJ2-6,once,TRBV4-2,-,TGTGCCAGCAGCCAAGAGGGGGGGCAGGGGGCCAACGTCCTGACTTTC,CASSQEGGQGANVLTF
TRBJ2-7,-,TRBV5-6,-,TGTGCCAGCAGCCTTTATGGCGAGCAGTACTTC,CASSLYGEQYF
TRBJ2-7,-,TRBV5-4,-,TGTGCCAGCAGCTTGGGGATCGGGTCCTACGAGCAGTACTTC,CASSLGIGSYEQYF
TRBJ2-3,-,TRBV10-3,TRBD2,TGTGCCATCAGTGATCCCGACCTCGCGGGACTAGCGGACTATACGCAGTATTTT,CAISDPDLAGLADYTQYF
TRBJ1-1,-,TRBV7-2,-,TGTGCCAGCAGCTTCCTGAACACTGAAGCTTTCTTT,CASSFLNTEAFF
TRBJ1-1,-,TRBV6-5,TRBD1,TGTGCCAGCAGTTACCCGCACGACAGGGCCGATGAAGCTTTCTTT,CASSYPHDRADEAFF
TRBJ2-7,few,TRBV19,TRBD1,TGTGCCAGTGGGCCGGGACAGAGCTCCTACGAGCAGTACTTC,CASGPGQSSYEQYF
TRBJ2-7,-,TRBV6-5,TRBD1,TGTGCCAGCAGTCTAGGACAGGGTGACGAGCAGTACTTC,CASSLGQGDEQYF
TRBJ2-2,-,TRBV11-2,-,TGTGCCAGCAGCCAGGGACAGAACACCGGGGAGCTGTTTTTT,CASSQGQNTGELFF
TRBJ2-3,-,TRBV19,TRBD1,TGTGCCAGTAGCTTCACAGGGGCAGATACGCAGTATTTT,CASSFTGADTQYF
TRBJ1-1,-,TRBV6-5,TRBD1,TGTGCCAGCAGTTACTCGAGAGCAGGGGGAAACACTGAAGCTTTCTTT,CASSYSRAGGNTEAFF
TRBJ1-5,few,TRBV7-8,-,TGTGCCAGCAGCCGGTGGGAGGGAGGAAGACGTCAGCCCCAGCATTTT,CASSRWEGGRRQPQHF
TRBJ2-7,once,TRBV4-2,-,TGTGCCAGCAGCCAAGTAGCCAGCGACGCGGGGCAGTACTTC,CASSQVASDAGQYF
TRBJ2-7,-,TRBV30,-,TGTGCCTGGAGGGGCCTGGGCTACGAGCAGTACTTC,CAWRGLGYEQYF
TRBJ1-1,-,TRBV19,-,TGTGCCAGTAGTATAGAGACAGGAGGCACTGAAGCTTTCTTT,CASSIETGGTEAFF